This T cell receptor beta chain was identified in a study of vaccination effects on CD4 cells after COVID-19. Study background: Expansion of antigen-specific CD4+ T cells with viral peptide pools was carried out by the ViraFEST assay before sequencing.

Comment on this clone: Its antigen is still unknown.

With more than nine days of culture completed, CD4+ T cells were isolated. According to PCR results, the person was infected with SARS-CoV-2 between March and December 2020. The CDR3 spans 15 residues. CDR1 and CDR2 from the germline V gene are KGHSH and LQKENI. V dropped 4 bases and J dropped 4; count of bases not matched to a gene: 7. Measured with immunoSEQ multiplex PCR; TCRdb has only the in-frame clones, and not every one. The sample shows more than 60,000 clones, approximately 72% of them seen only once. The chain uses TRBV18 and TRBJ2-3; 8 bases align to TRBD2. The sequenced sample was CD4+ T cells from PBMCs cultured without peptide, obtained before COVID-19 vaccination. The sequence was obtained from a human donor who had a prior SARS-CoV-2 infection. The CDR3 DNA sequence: TGTGCCAGCTCACTTGAGGCGGGAGGATCAGATACGCAGTATTTT. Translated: CASSLEAGGSDTQYF.